The 18 T cell receptor beta chains below all came from one sample that was sequenced in a study of blood T cell repertoires in COVID-19. Here immunoSEQ multiplex PCR was the method, and the copy in TCRdb shows in-frame clones only, minus some. The sample holds 180,000 or so clones; over 75% are singletons and the top ten take more than 2.5%. Sequenced material: peripheral blood. The source is a man aged 55 to 69 with acute or convalescent COVID-19.

The chain employs TRBV5-4 and TRBJ2-5; tentatively, D is TRBD2 (6 bases). Deletions cut 2 bases from V and 4 bases from J, with 12 bases between. The CDR3 spans 14 residues. Germline V gene data show CDR1 as SGHNT and CDR2 as YYREEE (reference sequence). The DNA of the CDR3 is TGTGCCAGCAGCTTTGGAGGGACCCCAGAGACCCAGTACTTC. Protein sequence: CASSFGGTPETQYF.

The gene calls are TRBV5-1 and TRBJ2-1; the match to TRBD2 covers 14 bases. V shed 2 bases and J 6 bases; nucleotides not matched to a gene: 1. CDR1 SGHRS and CDR2 YFSETQ come from the germline V gene. The CDR3 covers 15 residues. The CDR3 DNA reads as TGCGCCAGCAGCTTCGGGACTAGCGGGAGCAATGAGCAGTTCTTC. Translation: CASSFGTSGSNEQFF.

The chain has TRBV28 and TRBJ1-5, with a possible D match to TRBD1 (5 bases). The CDR3 runs to 15 residues. Germline assignment: CDR1 MDHEN and CDR2 SYDVKM. Trimming took off 4 bases at V and 5 bases at J, with 15 bases between the two ends. Here the CDR3 reads CASSYLWGMDQPQHF. CDR3 coding DNA: TGTGCCAGCAGTTACTTATGGGGCATGGATCAGCCCCAGCATTTT. Full variable domain (remainder filled in from reference TRBV28 and TRBJ1-5): DVKVTQSSRYLVKRTGEKVFLECVQDMDHENMFWYRQDPGLGLRLIYFSYDVKMKEKGDIPEGYSVSREKKERFSLILESASTNQTSMYLCASSYLWGMDQPQHFGDGTRLSIL.

This clone is a singleton in its sample. The CDR3 DNA reads as TGTGCCAGCAGCGCCCAGCGGAGACTAACTTACAATGAGCAGTTCTTC. Its protein is CASSAQRRLTYNEQFF. The chain carries TRBV28 and TRBJ2-1, with D maybe TRBD2 (5 bases). CDR1 and CDR2 from the germline V gene are MDHEN and SYDVKM. The V gene lost 6 bases and the J gene lost 4 bases, with 19 bases spanning the gap. The length of the CDR3 is 16 residues.

The rearrangement links TRBV9 to TRBJ2-3; D possibly corresponds to TRBD2 (6 bases). V was clipped by 0 bases and J by 0 bases, with 14 bases between them. CDR3 length equals 17 residues. Germline CDR1 is SGDLS and CDR2 is YYNGEE. The CDR3 reads CASSVEAAGTSTDTQYF. CDR3 coding DNA: TGTGCCAGCAGCGTAGAAGCTGCCGGGACTAGCACAGATACGCAGTATTTT.

This clone was recorded only once. The chain joins TRBV24-1 to TRBJ2-1, with 7 bases lining up with TRBD2. With 4 bases clipped from V and 1 base from J, the junction kept 6 bases outside the gene matches. There are 16 residues in the CDR3. Per germline, CDR1 KGHDR and CDR2 SFDVKD. The CDR3 DNA reads TGTGCCACCAGTGACCCGGCCGGGGGGTCCTACAATGAGCAGTTCTTC. Its protein product is CATSDPAGGSYNEQFF.

The chain carries TRBV7-3 and TRBJ2-1; perhaps TRBD2 as D (6 bases). Looked up from germline, CDR1 is SGHTA and CDR2 is FQGTGA. The V end was cut by 2 bases, the J end by 1 base, with 12 bases between. The CDR3 is 16 amino acids. The CDR3 loop is CASSLAGPISYNEQFF. In DNA form, the CDR3 reads TGTGCCAGCAGCTTAGCGGGGCCTATTTCCTACAATGAGCAGTTCTTC. Supplemented by reference TRBV7-3 and TRBJ2-1, the full variable domain reads GAGVSQTPSNKVTEKGKYVELRCDPISGHTALYWYRQSLGQGPEFLIYFQGTGAADDSGLPNDRFFAVRPEGSVSTLKIQRTERGDSAVYLCASSLAGPISYNEQFFGPGTRLTVL.

The genes are TRBV11-2 and TRBJ1-3; 8 positions match TRBD1. The CDR3 is 15 amino acids. V shed 5 bases, J shed 4 bases, and the junction held 7 bases outside the gene matches. The germline V gene has CDR1 SGHAT and CDR2 FQNNGV. The CDR3: CASSPRGLRGNTIYF. Written as DNA, the CDR3 is TGTGCCAGCAGCCCCAGGGGGCTAAGGGGAAACACCATATATTTT.

The genes are TRBV4-2 and TRBJ2-1; D might be TRBD2 (6 bases). Germline V CDR1 and CDR2: LGHNA, YNFKEQ. The CDR3 runs to 17 residues. Trimming removed 1 base from V and 2 bases from J, with 15 bases in between. The CDR3 nucleotides read TGTGCCAGCAGCCAAGGGCCGCGGGGTAGGGCCTACAATGAGCAGTTCTTC. Translated: CASSQGPRGRAYNEQFF.

The chain recombines TRBV27 with TRBJ1-6, with TRBD1 identical over 7 bases. CDR1 and CDR2 from the germline V gene are MNHEY and SMNVEV (reference sequence). The length of the CDR3 is 14 residues. V lost 6 bases and J lost 10; bases outside the gene matches: 9. In DNA, the CDR3 is TGTGCCAGCAGGCGGACAGGAGGTGACTCACCCCTCCACTTT. It specifies CASRRTGGDSPLHF.

This clone was observed a single time. This rearrangement joins TRBV2 to TRBJ2-5, with a tentative D call TRBD2 (5 bases). V shed 7 bases and J shed 0 bases, with 6 bases lying between them. The CDR3 is made up of 12 amino acids. Germline V gene data show CDR1 as SNHLY and CDR2 as FYNNEI. The CDR3 region is CASMDYQETQYF. CDR3 nucleotide sequence: TGTGCCAGCATGGACTACCAAGAGACCCAGTACTTC. The full variable domain, in which reference TRBV2 and TRBJ2-5 provide the parts outside the CDR3, is EPEVTQTPSHQVTQMGQEVILRCVPISNHLYFYWYRQILGQKVEFLVSFYNNEISEKSEIFDDQFSVERPDGSNFTLKIRSTKLEDSAMYFCASMDYQETQYFGPGTRLLVL.

V usage is TRBV28 and J usage is TRBJ1-2; TRBD1 might be the D (5 bases). V lost 6 bases, J lost 11 bases, and 16 bases lay in between. There are 12 residues in the CDR3. Germline CDR1 and CDR2: MDHEN and SYDVKM. The CDR3 DNA is TGTGCCAGCAGGGCTGGAGGGGCCGGATACACCTTC. As protein: CASRAGGAGYTF.

The chain is built from TRBV5-1 and TRBJ2-5; TRBD2 might be the D (6 bases). The CDR3 length is 14 residues. In germline, CDR1 is SGHRS, CDR2 YFSETQ. Trimming pared 4 bases from V and 1 base from J, leaving 11 bases between. This CDR3 reads CASSGGLLQETQYF. The CDR3 coding sequence is TGCGCCAGCAGCGGGGGACTTCTCCAAGAGACCCAGTACTTC. Full variable domain (rest looked up from reference TRBV5-1 and TRBJ2-5): KAGVTQTPRYLIKTRGQQVTLSCSPISGHRSVSWYQQTPGQGLQFLFEYFSETQRNKGNFPGRFSGRQFSNSRSEMNVSTLELGDSALYLCASSGGLLQETQYFGPGTRLLVL.

There are a few counts of this clone. The chain has TRBV5-1 and TRBJ2-1, with D unclear. The V gene lost 6 bases and the J gene lost 0 bases, with 34 bases spanning the gap. Germline lookup yields CDR1 SGHRS and CDR2 YFSETQ. The CDR3 loop spans 22 amino acids. The CDR3 region is CASKNGLDTTLSLRSSYNEQFF. Written as DNA, the CDR3 is TGCGCCAGCAAAAATGGTCTCGATACAACATTATCCCTTCGGAGCTCCTACAATGAGCAGTTCTTC. The variable domain in full, with the rest retrieved from reference TRBV5-1 and TRBJ2-1, is KAGVTQTPRYLIKTRGQQVTLSCSPISGHRSVSWYQQTPGQGLQFLFEYFSETQRNKGNFPGRFSGRQFSNSRSEMNVSTLELGDSALYLCASKNGLDTTLSLRSSYNEQFFGPGTRLTVL.

This clone was seen a single time. CDR3 region: CASSLASGQGRGYTF. Here the CDR3 DNA reads TGTGCCAGCAGCTTGGCCTCGGGACAGGGGCGAGGCTACACCTTC. The chain links TRBV5-4 to TRBJ1-2; 10 bases are shared with TRBD1. CDR3 length: 15 residues. Germline CDR1 reads SGHNT; CDR2 reads YYREEE (reference sequence). The V gene end was trimmed by 0 bases and the J gene end by 8 bases; junction bases not matched to a gene: 7. Using reference TRBV5-4 and TRBJ1-2 for the parts outside the CDR3, the full variable domain is ETGVTQSPTHLIKTRGQQVTLRCSSQSGHNTVSWYQQALGQGPQFIFQYYREEENGRGNFPPRFSGLQFPNYSSELNVNALELDDSALYLCASSLASGQGRGYTFGSGTRLTVV.

J is TRBJ1-5 and V is TRBV6-6, with TRBD1 as a possible D gene (5 bases). The CDR3 is 15 amino acids. CDR1 is MNHNY, CDR2 SVGAGI, per germline (reference sequence). V shed 2 bases and J shed 0 bases, with 8 bases lying between them. CDR3 protein: CASSYRTLSNQPQHF. CDR3 nucleotides: TGTGCCAGCAGTTACAGGACACTTAGCAATCAGCCCCAGCATTTT.

V gene TRBV5-1 combines with J gene TRBJ2-1, with D hard to call. V was trimmed by 6 bases and J by 9 bases, leaving 22 bases between them. Germline-derived CDR1 and CDR2 are SGHRS and YFSETQ. This CDR3 contains 15 residues. CDR3 in DNA: TGCGCCAGCATGTCTTGGTCAAGGAGAGATAGTGAGCAGTTCTTC. The encoded protein is CASMSWSRRDSEQFF.

The V gene is TRBV28, the J gene TRBJ1-2; 8 bases align to TRBD1. V shed 1 base and J 4 bases; nucleotides not matched to a gene: 5. The CDR3 is made up of 15 amino acids. Germline V gene sequence: CDR1 MDHEN, CDR2 SYDVKM. Written as DNA, the CDR3 is TGTGCCAGCAGTTTATTTGGACAGGGCGCCTATGGCTACACCTTC. Protein product: CASSLFGQGAYGYTF.